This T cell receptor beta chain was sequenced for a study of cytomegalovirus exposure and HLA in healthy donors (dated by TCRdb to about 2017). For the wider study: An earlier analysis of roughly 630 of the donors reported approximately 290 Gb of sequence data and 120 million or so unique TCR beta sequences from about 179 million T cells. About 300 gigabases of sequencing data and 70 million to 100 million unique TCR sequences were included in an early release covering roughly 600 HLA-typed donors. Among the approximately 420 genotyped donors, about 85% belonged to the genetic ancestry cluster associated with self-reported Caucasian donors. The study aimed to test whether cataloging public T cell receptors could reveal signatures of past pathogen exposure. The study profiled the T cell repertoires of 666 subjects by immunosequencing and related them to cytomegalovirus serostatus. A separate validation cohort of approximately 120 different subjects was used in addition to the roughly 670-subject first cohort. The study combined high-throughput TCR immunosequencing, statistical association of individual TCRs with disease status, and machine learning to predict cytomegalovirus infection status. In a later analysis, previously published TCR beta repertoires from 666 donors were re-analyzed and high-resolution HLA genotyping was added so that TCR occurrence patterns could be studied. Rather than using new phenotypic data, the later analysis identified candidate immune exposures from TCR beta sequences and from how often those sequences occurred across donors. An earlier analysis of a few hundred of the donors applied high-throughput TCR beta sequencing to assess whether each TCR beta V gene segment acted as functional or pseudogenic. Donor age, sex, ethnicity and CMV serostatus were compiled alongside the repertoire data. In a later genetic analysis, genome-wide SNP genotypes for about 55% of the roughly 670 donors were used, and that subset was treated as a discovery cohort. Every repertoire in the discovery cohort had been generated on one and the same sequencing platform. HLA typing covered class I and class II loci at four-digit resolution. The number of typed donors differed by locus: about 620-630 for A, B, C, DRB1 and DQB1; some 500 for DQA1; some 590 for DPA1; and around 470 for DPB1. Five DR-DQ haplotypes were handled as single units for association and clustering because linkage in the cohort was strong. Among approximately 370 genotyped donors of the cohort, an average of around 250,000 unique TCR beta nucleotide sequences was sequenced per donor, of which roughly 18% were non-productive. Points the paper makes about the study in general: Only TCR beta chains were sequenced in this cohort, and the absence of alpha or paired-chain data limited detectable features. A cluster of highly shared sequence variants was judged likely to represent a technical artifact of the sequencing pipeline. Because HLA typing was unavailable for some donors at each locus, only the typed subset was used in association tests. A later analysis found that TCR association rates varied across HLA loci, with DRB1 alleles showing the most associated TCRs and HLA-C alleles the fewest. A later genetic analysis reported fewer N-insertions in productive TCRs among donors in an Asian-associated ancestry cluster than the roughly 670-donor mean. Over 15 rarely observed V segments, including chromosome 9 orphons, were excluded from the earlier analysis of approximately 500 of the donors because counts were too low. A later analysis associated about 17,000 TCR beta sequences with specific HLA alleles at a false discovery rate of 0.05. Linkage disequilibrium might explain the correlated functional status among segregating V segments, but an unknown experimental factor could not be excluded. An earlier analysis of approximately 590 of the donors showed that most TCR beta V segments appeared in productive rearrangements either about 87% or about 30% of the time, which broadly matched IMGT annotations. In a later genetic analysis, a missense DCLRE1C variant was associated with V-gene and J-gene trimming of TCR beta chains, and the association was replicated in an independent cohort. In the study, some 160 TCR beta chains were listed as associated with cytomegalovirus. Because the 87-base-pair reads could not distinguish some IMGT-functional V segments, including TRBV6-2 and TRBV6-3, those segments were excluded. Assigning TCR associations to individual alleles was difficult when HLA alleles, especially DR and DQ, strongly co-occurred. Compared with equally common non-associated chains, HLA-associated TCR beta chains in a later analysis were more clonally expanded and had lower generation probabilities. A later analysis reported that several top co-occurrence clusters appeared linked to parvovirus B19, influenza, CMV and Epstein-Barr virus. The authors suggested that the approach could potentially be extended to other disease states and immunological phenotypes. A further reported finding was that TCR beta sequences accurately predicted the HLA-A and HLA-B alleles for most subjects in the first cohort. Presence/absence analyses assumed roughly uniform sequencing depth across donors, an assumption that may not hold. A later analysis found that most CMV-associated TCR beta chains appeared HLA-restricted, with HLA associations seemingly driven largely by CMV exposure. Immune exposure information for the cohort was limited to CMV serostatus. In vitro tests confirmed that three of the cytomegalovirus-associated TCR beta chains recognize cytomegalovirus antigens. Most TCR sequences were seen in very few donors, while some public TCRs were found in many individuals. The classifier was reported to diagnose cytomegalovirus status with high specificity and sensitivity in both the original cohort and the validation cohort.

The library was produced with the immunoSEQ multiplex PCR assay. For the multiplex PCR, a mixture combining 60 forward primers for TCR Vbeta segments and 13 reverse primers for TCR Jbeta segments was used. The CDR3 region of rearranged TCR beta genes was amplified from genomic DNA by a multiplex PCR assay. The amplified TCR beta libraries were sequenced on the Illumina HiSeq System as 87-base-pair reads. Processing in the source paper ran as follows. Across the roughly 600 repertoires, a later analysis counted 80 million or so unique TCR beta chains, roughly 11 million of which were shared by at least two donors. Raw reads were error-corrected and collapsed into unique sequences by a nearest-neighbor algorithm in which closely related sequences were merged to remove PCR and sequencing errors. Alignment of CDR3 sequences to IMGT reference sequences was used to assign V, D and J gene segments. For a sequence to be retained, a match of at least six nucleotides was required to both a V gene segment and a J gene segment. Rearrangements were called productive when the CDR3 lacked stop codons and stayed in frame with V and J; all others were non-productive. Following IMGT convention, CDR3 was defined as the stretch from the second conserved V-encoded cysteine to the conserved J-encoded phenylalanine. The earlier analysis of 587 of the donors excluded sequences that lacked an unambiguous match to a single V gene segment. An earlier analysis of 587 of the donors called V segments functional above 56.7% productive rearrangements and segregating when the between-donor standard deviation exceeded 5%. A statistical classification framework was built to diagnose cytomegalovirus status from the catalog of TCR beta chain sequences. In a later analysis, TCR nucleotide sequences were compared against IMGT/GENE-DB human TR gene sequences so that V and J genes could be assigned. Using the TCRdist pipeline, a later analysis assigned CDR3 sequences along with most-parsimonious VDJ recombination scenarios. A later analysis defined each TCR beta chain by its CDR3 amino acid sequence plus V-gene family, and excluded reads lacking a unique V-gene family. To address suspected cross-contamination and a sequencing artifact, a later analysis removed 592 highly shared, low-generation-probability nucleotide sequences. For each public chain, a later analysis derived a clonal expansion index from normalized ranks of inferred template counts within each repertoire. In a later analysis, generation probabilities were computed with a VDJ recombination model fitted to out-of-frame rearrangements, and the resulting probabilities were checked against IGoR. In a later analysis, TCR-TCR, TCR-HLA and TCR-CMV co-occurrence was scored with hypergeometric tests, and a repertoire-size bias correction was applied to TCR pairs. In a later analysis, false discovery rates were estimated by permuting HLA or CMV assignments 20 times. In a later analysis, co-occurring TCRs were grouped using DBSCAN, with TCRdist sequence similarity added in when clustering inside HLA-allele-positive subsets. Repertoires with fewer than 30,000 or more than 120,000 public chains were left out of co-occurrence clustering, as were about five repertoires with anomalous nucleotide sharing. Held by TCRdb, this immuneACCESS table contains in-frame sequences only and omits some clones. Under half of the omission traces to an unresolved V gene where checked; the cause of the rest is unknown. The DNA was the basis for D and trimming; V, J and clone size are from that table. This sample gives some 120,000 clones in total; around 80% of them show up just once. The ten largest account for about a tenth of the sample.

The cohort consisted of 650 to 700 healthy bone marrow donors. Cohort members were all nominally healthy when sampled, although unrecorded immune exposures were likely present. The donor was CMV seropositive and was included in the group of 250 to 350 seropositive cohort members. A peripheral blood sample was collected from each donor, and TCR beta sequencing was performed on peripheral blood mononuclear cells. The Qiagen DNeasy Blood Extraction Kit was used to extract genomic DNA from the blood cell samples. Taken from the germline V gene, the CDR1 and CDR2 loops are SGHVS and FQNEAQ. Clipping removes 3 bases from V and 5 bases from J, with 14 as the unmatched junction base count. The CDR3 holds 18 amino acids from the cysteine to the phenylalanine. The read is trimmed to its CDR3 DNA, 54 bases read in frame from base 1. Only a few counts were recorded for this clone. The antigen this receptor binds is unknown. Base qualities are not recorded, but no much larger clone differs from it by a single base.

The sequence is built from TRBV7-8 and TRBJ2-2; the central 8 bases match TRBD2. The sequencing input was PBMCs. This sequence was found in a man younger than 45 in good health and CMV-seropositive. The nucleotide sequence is TGTGCCAGCAGCTTGATATTCAGCGGGAGTAGGATTACCGGGGAGCTGTTTTTT. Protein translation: CASSLIFSGSRITGELFF. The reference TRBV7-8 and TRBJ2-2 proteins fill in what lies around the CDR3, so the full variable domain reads GAGVSQSPRYKVAKRGQDVALRCDPISGHVSLFWYQQALGQGPEFLTYFQNEAQLDKSGLPSDRFFAERPEGSVSTLKIQRTQQEDSAVYLCASSLIFSGSRITGELFFGEGSRLTVL.